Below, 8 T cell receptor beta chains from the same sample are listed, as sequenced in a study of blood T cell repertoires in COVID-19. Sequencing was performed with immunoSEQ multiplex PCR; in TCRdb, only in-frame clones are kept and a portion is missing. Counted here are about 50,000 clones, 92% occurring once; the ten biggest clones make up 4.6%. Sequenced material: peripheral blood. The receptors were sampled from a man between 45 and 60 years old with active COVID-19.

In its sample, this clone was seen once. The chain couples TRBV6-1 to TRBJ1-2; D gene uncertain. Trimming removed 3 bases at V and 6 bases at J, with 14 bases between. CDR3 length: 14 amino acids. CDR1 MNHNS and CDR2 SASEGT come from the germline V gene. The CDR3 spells CASSETRGNHGYTF. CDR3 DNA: TGTGCCAGCAGTGAGACGCGGGGAAACCATGGCTACACCTTC.

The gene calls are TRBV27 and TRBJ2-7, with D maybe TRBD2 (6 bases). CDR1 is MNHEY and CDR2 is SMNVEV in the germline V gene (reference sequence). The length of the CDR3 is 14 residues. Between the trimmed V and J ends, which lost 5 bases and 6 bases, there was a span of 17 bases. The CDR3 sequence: CASSLRRQEGEQYF. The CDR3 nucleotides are TGTGCCAGCAGTCTACGGAGGCAGGAGGGCGAGCAGTACTTC.

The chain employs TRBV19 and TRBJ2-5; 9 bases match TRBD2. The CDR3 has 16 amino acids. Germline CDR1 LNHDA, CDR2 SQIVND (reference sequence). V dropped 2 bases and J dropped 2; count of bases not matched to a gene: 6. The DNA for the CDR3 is TGTGCCAGTAGTATAAATGGCGGGGGGGCTCAAGAGACCCAGTACTTC. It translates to CASSINGGGAQETQYF. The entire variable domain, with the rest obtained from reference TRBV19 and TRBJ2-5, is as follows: DGGITQSPKYLFRKEGQNVTLSCEQNLNHDAMYWYRQDPGQGLRLIYYSQIVNDFQKGDIAEGYSVSREKKESFPLTVTSAQKNPTAFYLCASSINGGGAQETQYFGPGTRLLVL.

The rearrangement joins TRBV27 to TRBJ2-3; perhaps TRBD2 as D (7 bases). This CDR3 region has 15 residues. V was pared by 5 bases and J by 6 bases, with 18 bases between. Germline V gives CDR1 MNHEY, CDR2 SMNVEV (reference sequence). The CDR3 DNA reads TGTGCCAGCAGTCCAGCGGGGACAACGGGGGATACGCAGTATTTT. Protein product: CASSPAGTTGDTQYF.

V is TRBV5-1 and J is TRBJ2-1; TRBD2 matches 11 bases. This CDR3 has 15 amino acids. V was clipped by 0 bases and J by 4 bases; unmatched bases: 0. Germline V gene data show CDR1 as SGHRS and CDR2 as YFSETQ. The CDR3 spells CASSLGTSGYNEQFF. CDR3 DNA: TGCGCCAGCAGCTTGGGGACTAGCGGGTACAATGAGCAGTTCTTC.

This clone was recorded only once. The CDR3 region is CASTPAGLGTEAFF. The CDR3 nucleotides are TGTGCCAGCACCCCCGCAGGCTTGGGCACTGAAGCTTTCTTT. The rearrangement joins TRBV3-1 (or the pseudogene TRBV3-2) to TRBJ1-1; D is uncertain. The V gene's germline CDR1 is LGHDT and CDR2 YNNKEL (reference sequence). Between the trimmed V and J ends, which lost 7 bases and 4 bases, there was a span of 16 bases. The CDR3 has 14 residues.

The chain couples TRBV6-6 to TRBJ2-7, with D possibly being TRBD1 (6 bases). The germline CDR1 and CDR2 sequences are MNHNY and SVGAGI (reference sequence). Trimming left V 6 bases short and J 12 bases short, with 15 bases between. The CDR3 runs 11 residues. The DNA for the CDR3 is TGTGCCAGCAGCCCAGGAGGACAGCCGTACTTC. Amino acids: CASSPGGQPYF.

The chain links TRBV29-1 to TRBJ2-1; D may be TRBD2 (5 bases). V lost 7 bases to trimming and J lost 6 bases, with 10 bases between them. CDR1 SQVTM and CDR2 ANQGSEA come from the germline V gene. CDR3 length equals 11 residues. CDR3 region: CSAPGGNEQFF. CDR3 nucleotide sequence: TGCAGCGCACCAGGAGGCAATGAGCAGTTCTTC.